A single sample gave rise to the 17 T cell receptor beta chains below, sequenced in a study of T cell clones after liver transplantation. The repertoire was sequenced with immunoSEQ multiplex PCR; TCRdb's copy has only in-frame clones and lacks some. The sample lists over 90,000 clones; around four fifths were seen once. The starting material was CD4+ T cells from blood, obtained roughly 50 months after liver transplant. The receptors were gathered from a human patient who received a liver transplant. Some T cells here may be from the graft donor.

The rearrangement uses TRBV6-5 and TRBJ2-3; no firm D call. Trimming cost V 2 bases and J 1 base, with 4 bases left between them. The CDR3 sequence is 13 residues long. The germline CDR1 and CDR2 sequences are MNHEY and SVGAGI. CDR3 DNA sequence: TGTGCCAGCAGTTACCGCCGCACAGATACGCAGTATTTT. This translates into CASSYRRTDTQYF.

DNA of the CDR3: TGTGCCATCAGTTTCACAGGGGGAACCACCGGGGAGCTGTTTTTT. It encodes CAISFTGGTTGELFF. The chain combines TRBV10-3 with TRBJ2-2; 8 nucleotides line up with TRBD1. J gave up 4 bases and V 5 bases, and 6 bases lay outside the gene matches. The CDR3 has 15 residues. From germline, CDR1 is ENHRY and CDR2 SYGVKD.

This clone was seen just once. V usage is TRBV10-3 and J usage is TRBJ1-2, with D possibly matching TRBD1 (6 bases). The germline CDR1 and CDR2 sequences are ENHRY and SYGVKD. The CDR3 extends over 14 amino acids. Between the trimmed V and J ends, which lost 0 bases and 7 bases, there was a span of 12 bases. The CDR3 sequence: CAISESQGRRGYTF. In DNA, the CDR3 is TGTGCCATCAGTGAGTCGCAGGGGCGGCGTGGCTACACCTTC.

The V and J genes are TRBV2 and TRBJ2-7, with 8 bases lining up with TRBD2. Germline assignment: CDR1 SNHLY and CDR2 FYNNEI. V was clipped by 5 bases and J by 3 bases; unmatched bases: 9. The CDR3 runs 15 residues. The CDR3 region is CASSPTSGNLYEQYF. The CDR3 DNA reads as TGTGCCAGCAGTCCCACTAGCGGCAACCTCTACGAGCAGTACTTC. Drawing the rest from reference TRBV2 and TRBJ2-7, the complete variable domain is EPEVTQTPSHQVTQMGQEVILRCVPISNHLYFYWYRQILGQKVEFLVSFYNNEISEKSEIFDDQFSVERPDGSNFTLKIRSTKLEDSAMYFCASSPTSGNLYEQYFGPGTRLTVT.

A few counts support this clone. Germline and junction disagree at one end, which may indicate a read error. Other DNA sequences within the sample encode an identical CDR3. The chain carries TRBV2 and TRBJ1-6, with 7 bases identical to TRBD1. The CDR3 sequence is 14 residues long. The germline V gene encodes CDR1 SNHLY and CDR2 FYNNEI. Here the CDR3 reads CVSCRGSYGSPLHF. The CDR3 DNA reads as TGTGTCAGCTGCAGGGGGTCATATGGGTCACCCCTCCACTTT.

J is TRBJ2-1 and V is TRBV6-4; 14 nucleotides align to TRBD2. The CDR3 totals 18 residues. Looked up from germline, CDR1 is MRHNA and CDR2 is SNTAGT. J lost 4 bases, V lost 3 bases, and 8 bases had no gene match. In nucleotides, the CDR3 is TGTGCCAGCAGTGAGGATGGGACTAGCGGGGGACTGTACAATGAGCAGTTCTTC. It translates to CASSEDGTSGGLYNEQFF.

The chain couples TRBV28 to TRBJ1-1; the D is unclear. Between the trimmed V and J ends, which lost 2 bases and 6 bases, there was a span of 13 bases. The CDR3 has 14 amino acids. Germline V gives CDR1 MDHEN, CDR2 SYDVKM. CDR3: CASSLGPKIAEAFF. CDR3 in DNA: TGTGCCAGCAGTTTAGGGCCCAAGATCGCTGAAGCTTTCTTT.

The J gene is TRBJ1-2, the V gene TRBV5-1; 8 bases match TRBD1. The V gene's germline CDR1 is SGHRS and CDR2 YFSETQ. The CDR3 length is 15 residues. The ends lost 0 bases at V and 5 bases at J; junction bases unmatched: 6. CDR3 loop: CASSLGQGPPYGYTF. The CDR3 nucleotides are TGCGCCAGCAGCTTGGGACAGGGGCCTCCGTATGGCTACACCTTC.

The V call is TRBV7-9, the J call TRBJ2-1; the D is unclear. Trimming stripped 7 bases from V and 7 bases from J, with 11 bases between. This CDR3 has 12 amino acids. The germline gives CDR1 SEHNR, CDR2 FQNEAQ (reference sequence). CDR3: CASNWATNEQFF. CDR3 DNA sequence: TGTGCCAGCAACTGGGCTACTAATGAGCAGTTCTTC.

This chain uses TRBV25-1 with TRBJ1-2, with D uncertain. Per the germline V gene, CDR1 is MGHDK and CDR2 is SYGVNS. V lost 3 bases to trimming and J lost 13 bases, with 12 bases between them. This CDR3 is 11 amino acids long. The CDR3 region has the DNA TGTGCCAGCAGTGACTCCGGGCCCCGCACCTTC. Protein: CASSDSGPRTF.

The rearrangement links TRBV14 to TRBJ1-3; D call uncertain. Germline CDR1 SGHDN, CDR2 FVKESK. V lost 0 bases, J lost 2 bases, and 8 bases lay in between. The CDR3 consists of 15 residues. The CDR3 DNA follows: TGTGCCAGCAGCCAAGAGTTAGTTCCTGGAAACACCATATATTTT. Its translation: CASSQELVPGNTIYF.

This chain connects TRBV18 to TRBJ2-7, with D possibly called TRBD1 or TRBD2 (5 bases each). CDR1 and CDR2 (germline): KGHSH, LQKENI. There are 14 residues in the CDR3. The V end was cut by 4 bases, the J end by 5 bases, with 15 bases between. The CDR3 coding sequence is TGTGCCAGCTCACTCCGGGACGACTTCCACGAGCAGTACTTC. Encoded protein: CASSLRDDFHEQYF.

This chain connects TRBV6-5 to TRBJ2-3; D is perhaps TRBD1 (6 bases). Germline CDR1 MNHEY, CDR2 SVGAGI. Trimming left V 10 bases short and J 15 bases short, with 20 bases between. There are 11 residues in the CDR3. CDR3 residues: CATYLSNRVYF. The CDR3, as DNA: TGTGCCACATACCTAAGTAACAGGGTTTATTTT.

The gene calls are TRBV27 and TRBJ1-4, with D uncertain. This CDR3 region has 14 residues. Per the germline V gene, CDR1 is MNHEY and CDR2 is SMNVEV (reference sequence). V lost 2 bases, J lost 8 bases, and 12 bases lay in between. CDR3 sequence reads: CASSLGRGKEKLFF. The CDR3 DNA is TGTGCCAGCAGTTTAGGTCGAGGGAAGGAAAAACTGTTTTTT.

This clone came up a few times. The rearrangement links TRBV7-3 to TRBJ2-3; D is perhaps TRBD1 (5 bases). Germline V lookup: CDR1 SGHTA, CDR2 FQGTGA. This CDR3 spans 13 amino acids. Trimming shortened V by 6 bases and J by 2 bases, and 9 bases separated the two germline ends. CDR3 in DNA: TGTGCCAGCAGTCTGGACATCACAGATACGCAGTATTTT. It yields the protein CASSLDITDTQYF.

The chain uses TRBV7-9 and TRBJ2-3, with 10 bases aligning to TRBD1. J gave up 2 bases and V 6 bases, and 11 bases lay outside the gene matches. Looked up from germline, CDR1 is SEHNR and CDR2 is FQNEAQ (reference sequence). This CDR3 region has 17 residues. This CDR3 reads CASRYRDRGMDTDTQYF. The CDR3 nucleotides read TGTGCCAGCAGATACCGGGACAGGGGAATGGACACAGATACGCAGTATTTT.

The CDR3 here is CASAPIGNTIYF. Here the CDR3 DNA reads TGTGCCAGTGCGCCTATTGGAAACACCATATATTTT. The chain carries TRBV19 and TRBJ1-3; D is ambiguous. V was pared by 8 bases and J by 3 bases, with 8 bases between. This CDR3 is built from 12 residues. Germline-derived CDR1 and CDR2 are LNHDA and SQIVND (reference sequence).